The 15 T cell receptor beta chains listed next were all sequenced from one sample in a study of identifying expanded T cells in peripheral blood. Some clones are missing from TCRdb's copy, which holds only in-frame ones; the method was immunoSEQ multiplex PCR. The table shows around 76,000 clones, with 90% occurring only once. Material: blood. The receptors here all came from a person between 18 and 75 years old in good health.

The chain has TRBV6-5 and TRBJ1-2, with TRBD1 as a possible D gene (5 bases). CDR1 MNHEY and CDR2 SVGAGI come from the germline V gene. This CDR3 comprises 13 residues. V was shortened by 6 bases and J by 3 bases, with 11 bases between the two germline ends. The DNA for the CDR3 is TGTGCCAGCAGCCAATCGGGGGACTATGGCTACACCTTC. It codes for CASSQSGDYGYTF.

The rearrangement joins TRBV19 to TRBJ2-2; a weak D match, TRBD1 (5 bases). V was pared by 1 base and J by 6 bases, with 9 bases between. Germline V gives CDR1 LNHDA, CDR2 SQIVND (reference sequence). The CDR3 sequence is 14 residues long. CDR3 amino acids: CASSIAQGAGELFF. The CDR3 DNA is TGTGCCAGTAGTATAGCCCAAGGGGCCGGGGAGCTGTTTTTT. The complete variable domain, with remaining parts taken from reference TRBV19 and TRBJ2-2, reads DGGITQSPKYLFRKEGQNVTLSCEQNLNHDAMYWYRQDPGQGLRLIYYSQIVNDFQKGDIAEGYSVSREKKESFPLTVTSAQKNPTAFYLCASSIAQGAGELFFGEGSRLTVL.

This chain uses TRBV5-1 with TRBJ2-7, with 9 bases identical to TRBD1. Trimming at V came to 4 bases and at J to 4 bases, leaving 9 bases not matched to a gene. The CDR3 runs 15 residues. CDR1 is SGHRS and CDR2 is YFSETQ in the germline V gene. The CDR3 sequence: CASSARTGVSYEQYF. CDR3 nucleotides: TGCGCCAGCAGCGCCCGGACAGGGGTGAGTTACGAGCAGTACTTC.

This clone was recorded only once. The chain couples TRBV20-1 to TRBJ2-7; no firm D call. Germline V CDR1 and CDR2: DFQATT, SNEGSKA (reference sequence). The CDR3 has 11 residues. V was shortened by 6 bases and J by 0 bases, with 6 bases between the two germline ends. The CDR3: CSASDSYEQYF. DNA of the CDR3: TGCAGTGCCTCCGACTCCTACGAGCAGTACTTC.

The chain recombines TRBV7-2 with TRBJ2-7; no clear D. The germline V gene has CDR1 SGHTA and CDR2 FQGNSA. The germline V and J ends were trimmed by 2 bases and 3 bases, with 8 bases remaining between them. The CDR3 extends over 13 amino acids. The CDR3 spells CASSLPLGYEQYF. The CDR3 DNA reads TGTGCCAGCAGCTTACCACTGGGCTACGAGCAGTACTTC. The full variable domain, with the rest looked up from reference TRBV7-2 and TRBJ2-7, is GAGVSQSPSNKVTEKGKDVELRCDPISGHTALYWYRQSLGQGLEFLIYFQGNSAPDKSGLPSDRFSAERTGGSVSTLTIQRTQQEDSAVYLCASSLPLGYEQYFGPGTRLTVT.

The chain joins TRBV27 to TRBJ2-1; tentative D call: TRBD1 (6 bases). The CDR3 loop spans 14 amino acids. The germline V gene encodes CDR1 MNHEY and CDR2 SMNVEV (reference sequence). Trimming removed 4 bases at V and 6 bases at J, with 13 bases between. This CDR3 reads CASSWAGEGNEQFF. DNA of the CDR3: TGTGCCAGCAGTTGGGCAGGGGAAGGCAATGAGCAGTTCTTC.

For this clone: Other DNA sequences in this specimen translate into the identical CDR3. The chain links TRBV7-2 to TRBJ1-2, with 8 nucleotides matching TRBD1. Trimming cost V 4 bases and J 2 bases; bases outside gene matches: 6. The CDR3 contains 15 residues. Per germline, CDR1 SGHTA and CDR2 FQGNSA. Here the CDR3 DNA reads TGTGCCAGCAGCTCGTCCGGGACAGGCAACTATGGCTACACCTTC. It is translated as CASSSSGTGNYGYTF.

CDR3 bases: TGTGCCAGCAGTGACGGTCCAGAGAGAGAAGCTTTCTTT. Protein product: CASSDGPEREAFF. This chain links TRBV6-4 with TRBJ1-1; D not certain. Germline V lookup: CDR1 MRHNA, CDR2 SNTAGT. The V gene lost 2 bases and the J gene lost 8 bases, with 12 bases spanning the gap. The CDR3 totals 13 residues.

V and J are TRBV2 and TRBJ2-2; 8 bases agree with TRBD2. Trimming removed 7 bases from V and 5 bases from J; junction bases left unmatched: 15. The CDR3 length is 17 residues. The germline CDR1 and CDR2 sequences are SNHLY and FYNNEI. CDR3 in amino acids: CASTERGGSFLTGELFF. The DNA of the CDR3 is TGTGCCAGCACGGAACGGGGGGGATCATTCCTGACCGGGGAGCTGTTTTTT.

J is TRBJ2-7 and V is TRBV4-1, with D possibly matching TRBD2 (6 bases). The CDR3 is made up of 15 amino acids. V was cut by 1 base and J by 0 bases, with 10 bases left in between. Germline V gene sequence: CDR1 MGHRA, CDR2 YSYEKL. The CDR3 nucleotides are TGCGCCAGCAGCCAAGGTTCCGGGAGCTCCTACGAGCAGTACTTC. Translating gives CASSQGSGSSYEQYF.

The chain combines TRBV4-1 with TRBJ2-7; D remains unclear. Germline V gene sequence: CDR1 MGHRA, CDR2 YSYEKL. V lost 1 base and J 2 bases, leaving 12 bases between the germline ends. CDR3 size: 15 residues. The CDR3 DNA follows: TGCGCCAGCAGCCAAGGCGTAACAGAGACCTACGAGCAGTACTTC. Translated, it gives CASSQGVTETYEQYF.

The chain couples TRBV5-1 to TRBJ2-1; TRBD2 might be the D (6 bases). V was cut by 0 bases and J by 0 bases, with 7 bases left in between. This CDR3 region has 15 residues. Per germline, CDR1 SGHRS and CDR2 YFSETQ. CDR3 DNA sequence: TGCGCCAGCAGCTTGGGGGACTCCTCCTACAATGAGCAGTTCTTC. As protein: CASSLGDSSYNEQFF.

The V call is TRBV7-9, the J call TRBJ2-7, with 8 bases matching TRBD1. CDR1 and CDR2 (germline): SEHNR, FQNEAQ (reference sequence). This CDR3 is 16 amino acids long. With 5 bases clipped from V and 3 bases from J, the junction kept 12 bases outside the gene matches. CDR3 residues: CASSINPPDRGYEQYF. In DNA, the CDR3 is TGTGCCAGCAGCATTAATCCCCCCGACAGGGGCTACGAGCAGTACTTC.

The rearrangement links TRBV28 to TRBJ1-5; the D gene is possibly TRBD1 (6 bases). The CDR3 consists of 15 residues. Between the trimmed V and J ends, which lost 6 bases and 6 bases, there was a span of 18 bases. CDR1 and CDR2 (germline): MDHEN, SYDVKM. CDR3 residues: CASSRGTPRGQPQHF. The CDR3 nucleotides are TGTGCCAGCAGCCGTGGGACACCGAGGGGTCAGCCCCAGCATTTT.

The sample holds one count of this clone. The chain uses TRBV5-1 and TRBJ2-7; D is perhaps TRBD1 (6 bases). Trimming removed 5 bases from V and 0 bases from J, with 12 bases in between. The CDR3 is 14 amino acids. Germline V gene sequence: CDR1 SGHRS, CDR2 YFSETQ. As DNA, the CDR3 is TGCGCCAGCAGACCGCAGGGGACCTCCTACGAGCAGTACTTC. This gives the protein CASRPQGTSYEQYF.